A single TCR beta chain is shown here with its context. Its antigen is still unknown. Semi-nested PCR with Nested Universal Primer A followed constant-region reverse priming of full-length variable regions. A single record per CDR3 protein comes from TCRdb applying MiXCR to the 5' RACE reads. Counted here are tens of thousands of distinct CDR3 sequences, approximately 22% occurring once; the ten biggest clones make up over 3.5%. Tregs were sorted as CD4+CD25+CD127-/low cells. V shed 6 bases and J shed 4 bases, with 6 bases lying between them. The CDR3 spans 11 residues. In germline, CDR1 is LGHDT, CDR2 YNNKEL (reference sequence). Notes on the study in general: Tumor Tregs overlapped most with tumor, then blood, naive CD4+ cells.

The source material was Tregs sorted from blood. The V gene is TRBV3-1, the J gene TRBJ2-5; no reliable D call. This TCR came from a female donor with breast cancer. In DNA form, the CDR3 reads TGTGCCAGCAGGGGTGCAGAGACCCAGTACTTC. Translating it yields CASRGAETQYF.